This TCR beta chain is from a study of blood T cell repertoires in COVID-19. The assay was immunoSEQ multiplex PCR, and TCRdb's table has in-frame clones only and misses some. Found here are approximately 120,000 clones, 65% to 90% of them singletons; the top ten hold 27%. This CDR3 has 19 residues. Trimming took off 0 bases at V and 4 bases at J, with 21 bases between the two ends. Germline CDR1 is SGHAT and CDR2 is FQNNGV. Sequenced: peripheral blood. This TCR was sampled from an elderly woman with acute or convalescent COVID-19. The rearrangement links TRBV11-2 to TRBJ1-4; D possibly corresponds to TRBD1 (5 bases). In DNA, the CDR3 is TGTGCCAGCAGCTTAGAGTGGAGACTCCGGCAGGGTGATAATGAAAAACTGTTTTTT. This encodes CASSLEWRLRQGDNEKLFF. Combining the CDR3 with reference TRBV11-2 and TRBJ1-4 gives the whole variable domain EAGVAQSPRYKIIEKRQSVAFWCNPISGHATLYWYQQILGQGPKLLIQFQNNGVVDDSQLPKDRFSAERLKGVDSTLKIQPAKLEDSAVYLCASSLEWRLRQGDNEKLFFGSGTQLSVL.